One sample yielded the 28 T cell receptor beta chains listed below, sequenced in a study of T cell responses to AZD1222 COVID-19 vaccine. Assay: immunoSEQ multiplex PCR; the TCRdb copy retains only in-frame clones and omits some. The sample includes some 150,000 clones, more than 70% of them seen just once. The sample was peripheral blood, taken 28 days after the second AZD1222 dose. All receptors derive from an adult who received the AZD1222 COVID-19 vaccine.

The CDR3 sequence is CASSYAGTGTGEQFF. The CDR3 bases are TGTGCCAGCAGTTACGCCGGGACAGGGACTGGAGAGCAGTTCTTC. This chain connects TRBV6-5 to TRBJ2-1, with 9 bases identical to TRBD1. CDR3 length: 15 residues. CDR1 MNHEY and CDR2 SVGAGI come from the germline V gene. The ends lost 2 bases at V and 10 bases at J; junction bases unmatched: 9.

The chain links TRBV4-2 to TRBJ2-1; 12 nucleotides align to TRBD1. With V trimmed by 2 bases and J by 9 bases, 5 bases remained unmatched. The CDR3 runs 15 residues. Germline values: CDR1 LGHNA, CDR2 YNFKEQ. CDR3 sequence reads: CASSQLGQGASEQFF. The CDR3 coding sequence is TGTGCCAGCAGCCAATTGGGACAGGGGGCTAGTGAGCAGTTCTTC.

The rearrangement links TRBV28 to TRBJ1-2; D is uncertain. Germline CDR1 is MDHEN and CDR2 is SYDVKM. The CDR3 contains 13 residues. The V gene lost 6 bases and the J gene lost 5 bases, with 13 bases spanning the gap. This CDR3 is CASRAGILYGYTF. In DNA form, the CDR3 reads TGTGCCAGCAGAGCCGGGATCCTATATGGCTACACCTTC.

The CDR3 sequence: CASSQGPLAGRTDTQYF. DNA of the CDR3: TGTGCCAGCAGCCAAGGGCCCTTGGCCGGACGCACAGATACGCAGTATTTT. The rearrangement joins TRBV4-2 to TRBJ2-3; D remains ambiguous. CDR1 and CDR2 from the germline V gene are LGHNA and YNFKEQ. The CDR3 contains 17 residues. The V and J ends lost 1 base and 1 base respectively, with 15 bases between them.

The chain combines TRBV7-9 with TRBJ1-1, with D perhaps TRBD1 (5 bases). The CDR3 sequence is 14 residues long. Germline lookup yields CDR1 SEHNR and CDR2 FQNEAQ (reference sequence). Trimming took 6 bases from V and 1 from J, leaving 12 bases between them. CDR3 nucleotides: TGTGCCAGCAGAAACACAGGTCAGAACACTGAAGCTTTCTTT. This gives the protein CASRNTGQNTEAFF.

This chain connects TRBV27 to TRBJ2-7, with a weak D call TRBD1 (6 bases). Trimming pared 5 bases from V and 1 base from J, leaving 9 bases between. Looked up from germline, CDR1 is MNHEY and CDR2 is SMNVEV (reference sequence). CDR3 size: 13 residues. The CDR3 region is CASSQGYSYEQYF. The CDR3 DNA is TGTGCCAGCAGTCAGGGGTATTCCTACGAGCAGTACTTC.

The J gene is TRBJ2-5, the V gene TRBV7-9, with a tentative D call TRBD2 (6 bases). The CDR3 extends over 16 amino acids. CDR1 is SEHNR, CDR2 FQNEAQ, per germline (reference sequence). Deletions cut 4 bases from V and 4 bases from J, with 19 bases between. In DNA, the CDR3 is TGTGCCAGCAGCTCCAAGGGACGGCGGGGAACAGAGACCCAGTACTTC. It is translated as CASSSKGRRGTETQYF.

The CDR3 loop reads CAISESGGIGAYFDHEKLFF. The CDR3 coding sequence is TGTGCCATCAGTGAGTCGGGTGGTATTGGGGCCTACTTCGATCATGAAAAACTGTTTTTT. The chain links TRBV10-3 to TRBJ1-4, with D tentatively TRBD1 (5 bases). The CDR3 contains 20 residues. In germline, CDR1 is ENHRY, CDR2 SYGVKD. The V end was cut by 0 bases, the J end by 6 bases, with 26 bases between.

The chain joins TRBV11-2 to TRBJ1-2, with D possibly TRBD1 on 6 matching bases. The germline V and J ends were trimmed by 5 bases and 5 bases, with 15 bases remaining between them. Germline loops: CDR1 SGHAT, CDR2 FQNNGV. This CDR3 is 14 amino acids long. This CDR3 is CASSTVGAGYGYTF. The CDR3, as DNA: TGTGCCAGCAGCACCGTGGGGGCGGGGTATGGCTACACCTTC.

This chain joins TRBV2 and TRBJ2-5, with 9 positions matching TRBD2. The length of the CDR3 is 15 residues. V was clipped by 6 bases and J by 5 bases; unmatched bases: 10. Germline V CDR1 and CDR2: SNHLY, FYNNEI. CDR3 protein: CASRKGLARRETQYF. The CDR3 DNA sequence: TGTGCCAGCAGGAAAGGACTAGCGAGGAGGGAGACCCAGTACTTC.

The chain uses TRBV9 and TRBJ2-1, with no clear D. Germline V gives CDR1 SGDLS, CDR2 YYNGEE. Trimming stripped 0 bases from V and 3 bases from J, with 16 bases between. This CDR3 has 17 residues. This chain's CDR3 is CASSVDLRGPLYNEQFF. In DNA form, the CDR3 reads TGTGCCAGCAGCGTAGACTTGAGAGGCCCTCTCTACAATGAGCAGTTCTTC.

The CDR3 sequence: CASSQRLEGGHYGYTF. The CDR3 DNA reads TGCGCCAGCAGCCAACGCCTAGAAGGGGGACACTATGGCTACACCTTC. The J gene is TRBJ1-2, the V gene TRBV4-3; a possible D gene is TRBD1 (6 bases). This CDR3 comprises 16 residues. The V and J ends lost 2 bases and 3 bases respectively, with 16 bases between them. Germline V gene lookup returns CDR1 LGHNA and CDR2 YSLEER.

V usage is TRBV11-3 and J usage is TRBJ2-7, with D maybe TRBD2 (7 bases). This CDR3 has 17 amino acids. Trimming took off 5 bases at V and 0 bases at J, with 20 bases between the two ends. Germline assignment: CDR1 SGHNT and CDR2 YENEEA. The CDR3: CASSARGRGGGSYEQYF. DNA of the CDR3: TGTGCCAGCAGCGCACGCGGGCGGGGAGGGGGCTCCTACGAGCAGTACTTC.

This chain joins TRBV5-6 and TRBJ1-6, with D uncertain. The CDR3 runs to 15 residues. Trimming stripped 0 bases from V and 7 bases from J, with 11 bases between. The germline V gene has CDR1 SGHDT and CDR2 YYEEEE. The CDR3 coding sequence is TGTGCCAGCAGCTTGGGGCACCCTGGGAATTCACCCCTCCACTTT. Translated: CASSLGHPGNSPLHF.

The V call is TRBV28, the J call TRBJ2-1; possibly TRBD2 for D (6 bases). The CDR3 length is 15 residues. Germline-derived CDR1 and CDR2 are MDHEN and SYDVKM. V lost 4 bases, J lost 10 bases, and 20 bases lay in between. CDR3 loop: CASSSSGTPPQEQFF. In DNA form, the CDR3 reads TGTGCCAGCAGTTCCTCCGGGACTCCACCCCAAGAGCAGTTCTTC.

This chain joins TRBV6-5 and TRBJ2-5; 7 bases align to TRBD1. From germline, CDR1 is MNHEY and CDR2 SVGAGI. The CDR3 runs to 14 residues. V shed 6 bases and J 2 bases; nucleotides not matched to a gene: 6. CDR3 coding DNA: TGTGCCAGCAGCATCACAGGGGTTCAAGAGACCCAGTACTTC. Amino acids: CASSITGVQETQYF.

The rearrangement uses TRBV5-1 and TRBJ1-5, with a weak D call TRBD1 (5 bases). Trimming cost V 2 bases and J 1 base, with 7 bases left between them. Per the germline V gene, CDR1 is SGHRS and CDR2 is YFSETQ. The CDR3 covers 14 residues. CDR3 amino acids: CASSFEGSNQPQHF. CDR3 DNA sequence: TGCGCCAGCAGCTTCGAGGGGAGCAATCAGCCCCAGCATTTT.

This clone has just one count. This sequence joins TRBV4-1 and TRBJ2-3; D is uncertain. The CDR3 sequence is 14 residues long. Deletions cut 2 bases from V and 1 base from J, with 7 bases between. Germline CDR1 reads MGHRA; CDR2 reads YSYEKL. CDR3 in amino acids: CASSQMSRTDTQYF. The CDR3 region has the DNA TGCGCCAGCAGCCAAATGAGTCGCACAGATACGCAGTATTTT.

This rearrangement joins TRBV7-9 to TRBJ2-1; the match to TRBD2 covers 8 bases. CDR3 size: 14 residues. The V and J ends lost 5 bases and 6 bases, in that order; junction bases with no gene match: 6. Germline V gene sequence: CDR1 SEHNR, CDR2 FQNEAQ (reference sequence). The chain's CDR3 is CASSTRTSLNEQFF. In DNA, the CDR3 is TGTGCCAGCAGCACACGGACTAGCCTCAATGAGCAGTTCTTC.

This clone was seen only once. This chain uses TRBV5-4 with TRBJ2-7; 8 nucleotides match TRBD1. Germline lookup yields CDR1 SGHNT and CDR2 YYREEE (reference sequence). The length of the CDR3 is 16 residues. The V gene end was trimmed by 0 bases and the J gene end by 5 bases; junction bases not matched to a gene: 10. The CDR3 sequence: CASSLEAGGAIHEQYF. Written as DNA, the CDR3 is TGTGCCAGCAGCTTGGAGGCAGGGGGCGCGATCCACGAGCAGTACTTC.

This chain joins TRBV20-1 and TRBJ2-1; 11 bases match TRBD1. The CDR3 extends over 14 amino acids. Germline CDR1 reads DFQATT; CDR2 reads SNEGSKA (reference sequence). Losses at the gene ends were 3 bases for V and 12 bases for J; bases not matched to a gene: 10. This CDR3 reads CSASVRDRGFGQFF. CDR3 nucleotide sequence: TGCAGTGCTAGTGTTAGGGACAGGGGGTTTGGGCAGTTCTTC.

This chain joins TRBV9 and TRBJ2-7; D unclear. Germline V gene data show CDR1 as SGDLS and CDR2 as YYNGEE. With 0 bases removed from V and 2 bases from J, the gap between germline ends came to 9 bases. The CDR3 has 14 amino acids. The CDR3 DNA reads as TGTGCCAGCAGCGTAGACGGCAGTACCTACGAGCAGTACTTC. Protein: CASSVDGSTYEQYF.

Here the CDR3 reads CASSKQGNQPQHF. CDR3 DNA sequence: TGTGCCAGCAGTAAACAGGGAAATCAGCCCCAGCATTTT. The chain is built from TRBV6-5 and TRBJ1-5, with TRBD1 as a possible D gene (6 bases). Trimming took 5 bases from V and 4 from J, leaving 9 bases between them. CDR3 length: 13 residues. CDR1 MNHEY and CDR2 SVGAGI come from the germline V gene.

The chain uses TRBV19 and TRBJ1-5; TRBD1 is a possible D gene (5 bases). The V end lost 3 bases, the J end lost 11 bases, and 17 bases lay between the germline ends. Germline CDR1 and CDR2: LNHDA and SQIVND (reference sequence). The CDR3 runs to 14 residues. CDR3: CASSMVRGVGTQHF. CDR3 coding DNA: TGTGCCAGTAGTATGGTCCGAGGGGTCGGGACCCAGCATTTT.

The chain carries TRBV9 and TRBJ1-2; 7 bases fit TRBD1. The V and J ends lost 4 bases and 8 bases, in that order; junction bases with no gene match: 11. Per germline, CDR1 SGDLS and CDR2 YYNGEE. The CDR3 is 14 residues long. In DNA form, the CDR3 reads TGTGCCAGCAGCCCAGGACAGGACACCACCGGCTACACCTTC. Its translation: CASSPGQDTTGYTF.

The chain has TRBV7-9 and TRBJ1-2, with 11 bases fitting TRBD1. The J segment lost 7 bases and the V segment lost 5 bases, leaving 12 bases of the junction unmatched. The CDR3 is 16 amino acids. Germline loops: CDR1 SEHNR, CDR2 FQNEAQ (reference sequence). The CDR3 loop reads CASSVRDRGFLAGYTF. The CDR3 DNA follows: TGTGCCAGCAGCGTCCGGGACAGGGGGTTCCTGGCTGGCTACACCTTC.

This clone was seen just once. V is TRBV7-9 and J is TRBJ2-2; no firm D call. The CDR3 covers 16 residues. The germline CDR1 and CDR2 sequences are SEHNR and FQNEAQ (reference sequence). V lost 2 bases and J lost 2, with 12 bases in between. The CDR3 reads CASSLFYGRNTGELFF. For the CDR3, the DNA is TGTGCCAGCAGCTTATTCTATGGCAGAAACACCGGGGAGCTGTTTTTT.

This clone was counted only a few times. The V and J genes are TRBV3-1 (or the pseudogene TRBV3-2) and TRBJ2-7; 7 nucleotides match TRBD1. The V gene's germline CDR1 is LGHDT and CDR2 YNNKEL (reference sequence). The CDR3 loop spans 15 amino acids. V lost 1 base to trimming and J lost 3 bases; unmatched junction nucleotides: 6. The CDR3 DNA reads TGTGCCAGCAGCCAAGTCGGTCAGGGGGACTACGAGCAGTACTTC. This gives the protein CASSQVGQGDYEQYF.